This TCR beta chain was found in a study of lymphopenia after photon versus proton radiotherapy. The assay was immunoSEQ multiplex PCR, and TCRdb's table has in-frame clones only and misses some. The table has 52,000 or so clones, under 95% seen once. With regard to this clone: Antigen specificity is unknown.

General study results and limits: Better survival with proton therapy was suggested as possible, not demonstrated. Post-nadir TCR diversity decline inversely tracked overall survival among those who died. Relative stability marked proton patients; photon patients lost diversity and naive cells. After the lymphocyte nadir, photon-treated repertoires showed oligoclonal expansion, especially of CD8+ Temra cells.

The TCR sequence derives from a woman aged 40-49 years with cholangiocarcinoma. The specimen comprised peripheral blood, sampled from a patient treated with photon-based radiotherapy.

The CDR3 DNA sequence: TGCGCCAGCAGCCAAGAAGCCAGCTCCTACAATGAGCAGTTCTTC. Residues: CASSQEASSYNEQFF. This sequence joins TRBV4-1 and TRBJ2-1, with D hard to call. CDR3 size: 15 residues. Trimming shortened V by 0 bases and J by 0 bases, and 6 bases separated the two germline ends. CDR1 is MGHRA, CDR2 YSYEKL, per germline.